The rows below give T cell receptor beta chains drawn from one sample of a study of immune evolution from preneoplasia to lung adenocarcinoma. The table came from immunoSEQ multiplex PCR; TCRdb's copy has only in-frame clones and leaves some out. The sample shows around 6,200 clones, roughly three quarters of them seen only once. Sequencing used FFPE minimally invasive lung adenocarcinoma tissue. All receptors derive from a person aged 45-69 years with lung adenocarcinoma. The CDR3 runs from the conserved cysteine through the conserved F or W. The D gene is left open where the match is weak. Expanded clones get a size class; other rows say once, few or many, or leave the size out.

abundance: large
j_gene: TRBJ2-2
d_gene: -
v_gene: TRBV7-8
CDR3nt: TGTGCCAGCAGCTTACAGTCGACAGGCGGGGAGCTGTTTTTT
CDR3aa: CASSLQSTGGELFF

abundance: -
j_gene: TRBJ2-1
d_gene: -
v_gene: TRBV28
CDR3nt: TGTGCCAGCAGTTTTTCCAAAAACTTGGGCATACATCAGATAAAGTATGAGCAGTTCTTC
CDR3aa: CASSFSKNLGIHQIKYEQFF

abundance: -
j_gene: TRBJ2-3
d_gene: TRBD1
v_gene: TRBV30
CDR3nt: TGTGCCTGGAACAGGGGAGAGCGAAATACGCAGTATTTT
CDR3aa: CAWNRGERNTQYF

abundance: few
j_gene: TRBJ1-2
d_gene: -
v_gene: TRBV30
CDR3nt: TGTGCCTGGAGGGGGGGAGGGATTGGCTACACCTTC
CDR3aa: CAWRGGGIGYTF

abundance: -
j_gene: TRBJ1-3
d_gene: -
v_gene: TRBV7-2
CDR3nt: TGTGCCAGCAGCAAATCAGGTGGAAACACCATATATTTT
CDR3aa: CASSKSGGNTIYF

abundance: -
j_gene: TRBJ1-4
d_gene: -
v_gene: TRBV4-1
CDR3nt: TGCGCCAGCAGCCCGCCAGGGCAGGTTAATGAAAAACTGTTTTTT
CDR3aa: CASSPPGQVNEKLFF

abundance: -
j_gene: TRBJ1-4
d_gene: -
v_gene: TRBV5-5
CDR3nt: TGTGCCAGCAGCTACAGGGTAACAACTAATGAAAAACTGTTTTTT
CDR3aa: CASSYRVTTNEKLFF

abundance: -
j_gene: TRBJ2-7
d_gene: -
v_gene: TRBV18
CDR3nt: TGTGCCAGCTCACCCCCGGAGGGCCGACCATCCCCCTACGAGCAGTACTTC
CDR3aa: CASSPPEGRPSPYEQYF

abundance: -
j_gene: TRBJ1-4
d_gene: TRBD1
v_gene: TRBV11-2
CDR3nt: TGTGCCAGCAGCGGGAGACAGGGTAATGAAAAACTGTTTTTT
CDR3aa: CASSGRQGNEKLFF

abundance: -
j_gene: TRBJ2-1
d_gene: -
v_gene: TRBV14
CDR3nt: TGTGCCAGCAGCCGGGGACTTATGCAAGTGGATGAGCAGTTCTTC
CDR3aa: CASSRGLMQVDEQFF

abundance: -
j_gene: TRBJ2-7
d_gene: -
v_gene: TRBV5-1
CDR3nt: TGCGCCAGCAACCAGGGCTGGGGAGGAGGCGAGCAGTACTTC
CDR3aa: CASNQGWGGGEQYF

abundance: -
j_gene: TRBJ2-1
d_gene: -
v_gene: TRBV7-9
CDR3nt: TGTGCCAGCAGCTTACGGGATCCTGGCAATGAGCAGTTCTTC
CDR3aa: CASSLRDPGNEQFF

abundance: -
j_gene: TRBJ1-4
d_gene: -
v_gene: TRBV5-6
CDR3nt: TGTGCCAGCAGCGATTCGGGTGGTGCTAATGAAAAACTGTTTTTT
CDR3aa: CASSDSGGANEKLFF

abundance: -
j_gene: TRBJ1-5
d_gene: -
v_gene: TRBV6-1
CDR3nt: TGTGCCAGCACATTTTCTGGAGTCAGCAATCAGCCCCAGCATTTT
CDR3aa: CASTFSGVSNQPQHF

abundance: -
j_gene: TRBJ2-3
d_gene: -
v_gene: TRBV15
CDR3nt: TGTGCCACCAGCATTAAGCGAGCTAGCACAGATACGCAGTATTTT
CDR3aa: CATSIKRASTDTQYF

abundance: few
j_gene: TRBJ2-3
d_gene: -
v_gene: TRBV7-9
CDR3nt: TGTGCCAGCAGCTTACAGGTTAGGGATACGCAGTATTTT
CDR3aa: CASSLQVRDTQYF

abundance: -
j_gene: TRBJ2-1
d_gene: TRBD2
v_gene: TRBV29-1
CDR3nt: TGCAGCGTTGAAAGGCTTGGGCTAGCGGGGGGTTACAATGAGCAGTTCTTC
CDR3aa: CSVERLGLAGGYNEQFF

abundance: few
j_gene: TRBJ2-5
d_gene: TRBD2
v_gene: TRBV7-9
CDR3nt: TGTGCCAGCAGCTTAACTAGCGGGGGGGCCGACTGGGAGACCCAGTACTTC
CDR3aa: CASSLTSGGADWETQYF

abundance: -
j_gene: TRBJ2-3
d_gene: TRBD1
v_gene: TRBV18
CDR3nt: TGTGCCAGCTCACCGCAATCGCCGGGACAGGGTACAGATACGCAGTATTTT
CDR3aa: CASSPQSPGQGTDTQYF

abundance: -
j_gene: TRBJ2-3
d_gene: -
v_gene: TRBV7-2
CDR3nt: TGTGCCAGCAGCTTACGTGCAGCGGAGGGGACGCAGTATTTT
CDR3aa: CASSLRAAEGTQYF

abundance: -
j_gene: TRBJ1-2
d_gene: -
v_gene: TRBV11-2
CDR3nt: TGTGCCAGCAGCTTAGGCAAAGGCTCCCACTATGGCTACACCTTC
CDR3aa: CASSLGKGSHYGYTF

abundance: few
j_gene: TRBJ2-3
d_gene: -
v_gene: TRBV28
CDR3nt: TGTGCCAGCAGTTTACCCACCGAGCACACAGATACGCAGTATTTT
CDR3aa: CASSLPTEHTDTQYF

abundance: -
j_gene: TRBJ2-1
d_gene: TRBD2
v_gene: TRBV15
CDR3nt: TGTGCCACCAGCAGAGAGGCTAGCGGGGGCAATGAGCAGTTCTTC
CDR3aa: CATSREASGGNEQFF

abundance: -
j_gene: TRBJ2-1
d_gene: -
v_gene: TRBV11-2
CDR3nt: TGTGCCAGCAGCGCCTTGACCACCAGCTCCAATGAGCAGTTCTTC
CDR3aa: CASSALTTSSNEQFF

abundance: -
j_gene: TRBJ2-3
d_gene: TRBD2
v_gene: TRBV18
CDR3nt: TGTGCCAGCTCACCACCGCTAGCGGGTACAGATACGCAGTATTTT
CDR3aa: CASSPPLAGTDTQYF

abundance: once
j_gene: TRBJ2-7
d_gene: TRBD2
v_gene: TRBV19
CDR3nt: TGTGCCAGTAGTATTGGACTAGCGGACGAGCAGTACTTC
CDR3aa: CASSIGLADEQYF

abundance: -
j_gene: TRBJ2-2
d_gene: TRBD2
v_gene: TRBV19
CDR3nt: TGTGCCAGTAGTACGACTAGCGGGGGGACTCCGCTGTTTTTT
CDR3aa: CASSTTSGGTPLFF

abundance: few
j_gene: TRBJ1-1
d_gene: -
v_gene: TRBV11-1
CDR3nt: TGTGCCAGCAGCTTAGATGGGACGGACGCAGAAGCTTTCTTT
CDR3aa: CASSLDGTDAEAFF

abundance: few
j_gene: TRBJ1-6
d_gene: TRBD1
v_gene: TRBV7-9
CDR3nt: TGTGCCAGCAGCCCGGACAGGGGGCATTCACCCCTCCACTTT
CDR3aa: CASSPDRGHSPLHF

abundance: -
j_gene: TRBJ1-3
d_gene: -
v_gene: TRBV19
CDR3nt: TGTGCCAGTAGTATAAGTGGGCTGAGCTTTGGAAACACCATATATTTT
CDR3aa: CASSISGLSFGNTIYF

abundance: -
j_gene: TRBJ2-7
d_gene: TRBD1
v_gene: TRBV7-2
CDR3nt: TGTGCCAGCAGCTTAGCGGGACAGTCCTTCGAGCAGTACTTC
CDR3aa: CASSLAGQSFEQYF

abundance: -
j_gene: TRBJ2-1
d_gene: TRBD1
v_gene: TRBV19
CDR3nt: TGTGCCAGTAGTACCTGGGACAGGGAGGGCAATGAGCAGTTCTTC
CDR3aa: CASSTWDREGNEQFF

abundance: few
j_gene: TRBJ2-2
d_gene: -
v_gene: TRBV28
CDR3nt: TGTGCCAGCAGGGACGCAGGGGATGGGGAGCTGTTTTTT
CDR3aa: CASRDAGDGELFF

abundance: -
j_gene: TRBJ1-4
d_gene: -
v_gene: TRBV30
CDR3nt: TGTGCCTGGAGTGTACCTGGGACAATCGGACTGTTTTTT
CDR3aa: CAWSVPGTIGLFF

abundance: -
j_gene: TRBJ2-5
d_gene: TRBD1
v_gene: TRBV7-2
CDR3nt: TGTGCCAGCAGCTTAGGGGACAGGAATTGGGACCAAGAGACCCAGTACTTC
CDR3aa: CASSLGDRNWDQETQYF

abundance: -
j_gene: TRBJ1-2
d_gene: -
v_gene: TRBV19
CDR3nt: TGTGCCAGTAGTATCGACCGCGGGGAAGCCTATGGCTACACCTTC
CDR3aa: CASSIDRGEAYGYTF

abundance: -
j_gene: TRBJ1-4
d_gene: -
v_gene: TRBV30
CDR3nt: TGTGCCTGGAGGGGGGGGTCGAGATCAGGTGAAAAACTGTTTTTT
CDR3aa: CAWRGGSRSGEKLFF

abundance: -
j_gene: TRBJ2-5
d_gene: TRBD1
v_gene: TRBV5-1
CDR3nt: TGCGCCAGCAGCTTAATTGTACAGGGGCAAGAGACCCAGTACTTC
CDR3aa: CASSLIVQGQETQYF

abundance: -
j_gene: TRBJ2-7
d_gene: -
v_gene: TRBV6-5
CDR3nt: TGTGCCAGCAGTTTTACCTACACCGCGAGCGACGAGCAGTACTTC
CDR3aa: CASSFTYTASDEQYF

abundance: -
j_gene: TRBJ1-1
d_gene: -
v_gene: TRBV2
CDR3nt: TGTGCCAGCAGGTACCGGGATAACACTGAAGCTTTCTTT
CDR3aa: CASRYRDNTEAFF

abundance: large
j_gene: TRBJ2-1
d_gene: -
v_gene: TRBV2
CDR3nt: TGTGCCAGCAGTGAACTCTACAATGAGCAGTTCTTC
CDR3aa: CASSELYNEQFF

abundance: -
j_gene: TRBJ2-7
d_gene: TRBD2
v_gene: TRBV4-2
CDR3nt: TGTGCCAGCAGCCAAGATGACACTAGCGGGGGGAGGGAGCAGTACTTC
CDR3aa: CASSQDDTSGGREQYF

abundance: once
j_gene: TRBJ2-3
d_gene: -
v_gene: TRBV30
CDR3nt: TGTGCCTGCAATTCAGTTGCTACGCAGTATTTT
CDR3aa: CACNSVATQYF

abundance: -
j_gene: TRBJ1-1
d_gene: -
v_gene: TRBV9
CDR3nt: TGTGCCAGCAGCGTGACGGGAAACACTGAAGCTTTCTTT
CDR3aa: CASSVTGNTEAFF

abundance: -
j_gene: TRBJ1-1
d_gene: TRBD1
v_gene: TRBV5-1
CDR3nt: TGCGCCAGCAGCGTGGACAGGGGCGGGCACACTGAAGCTTTCTTT
CDR3aa: CASSVDRGGHTEAFF

abundance: -
j_gene: TRBJ1-1
d_gene: -
v_gene: TRBV28
CDR3nt: TGTGCCAGCAGTTTAGCCCGGATGAACACTGAAGCTTTCTTT
CDR3aa: CASSLARMNTEAFF

abundance: -
j_gene: TRBJ1-2
d_gene: -
v_gene: TRBV23-1
CDR3nt: TGCGCCAGCAGTCAATGGGACAACTATGGCTACACCTTC
CDR3aa: CASSQWDNYGYTF

abundance: -
j_gene: TRBJ2-2
d_gene: TRBD1
v_gene: TRBV11-3
CDR3nt: TGTGCCAGCAGATTGGGACAGGGGGCTGGGGAGCTGTTTTTT
CDR3aa: CASRLGQGAGELFF

abundance: -
j_gene: TRBJ2-1
d_gene: -
v_gene: TRBV7-2
CDR3nt: TGTGCCAGCACCATTTACTCCTACAATGAGCAGTTCTTC
CDR3aa: CASTIYSYNEQFF

abundance: once
j_gene: TRBJ2-3
d_gene: TRBD1
v_gene: TRBV28
CDR3nt: TGTGCCAGCAGTTCCTTTCGGACAGGGAGCACAGATACGCAGTATTTT
CDR3aa: CASSSFRTGSTDTQYF

abundance: few
j_gene: TRBJ1-5
d_gene: -
v_gene: TRBV7-8
CDR3nt: TGTGCCAGCAGCTTAGAGTTCGATCAGCCCCAGCATTTT
CDR3aa: CASSLEFDQPQHF

abundance: -
j_gene: TRBJ2-2
d_gene: TRBD2
v_gene: TRBV30
CDR3nt: TGTGCCTGGAGTCCCCCTAGCGGGTCGAACACCGGGGAGCTGTTTTTT
CDR3aa: CAWSPPSGSNTGELFF

abundance: once
j_gene: TRBJ1-2
d_gene: -
v_gene: TRBV14
CDR3nt: TGTGCCAGCAGCCAAGTCCTAGGGCTTGAGTACTATGGCTACACCTTC
CDR3aa: CASSQVLGLEYYGYTF